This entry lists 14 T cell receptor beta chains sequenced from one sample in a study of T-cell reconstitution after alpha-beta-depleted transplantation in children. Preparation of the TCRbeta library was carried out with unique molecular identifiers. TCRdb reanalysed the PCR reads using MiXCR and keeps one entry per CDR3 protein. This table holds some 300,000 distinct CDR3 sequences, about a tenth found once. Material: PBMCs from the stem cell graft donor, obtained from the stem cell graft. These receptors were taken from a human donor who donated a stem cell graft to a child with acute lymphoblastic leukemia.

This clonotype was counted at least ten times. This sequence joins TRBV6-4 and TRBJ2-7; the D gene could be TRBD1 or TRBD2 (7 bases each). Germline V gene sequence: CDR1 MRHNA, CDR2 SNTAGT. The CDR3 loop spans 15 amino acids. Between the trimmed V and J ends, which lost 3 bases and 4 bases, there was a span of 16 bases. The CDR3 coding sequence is TGTGCCAGCAGTGAGGCACCAGGGGGGGGTTACGAGCAGTACTTC. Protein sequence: CASSEAPGGGYEQYF.

The CDR3 DNA sequence: TGCAGTGCTAGAGGGGGGCAGGGAGTCCAAGAGACCCAGTACTTC. As protein: CSARGGQGVQETQYF. The chain is built from TRBV20-1 and TRBJ2-5; maybe TRBD1 (6 bases). Germline CDR1 DFQATT, CDR2 SNEGSKA (reference sequence). The CDR3 length is 15 residues. V was pared by 1 base and J by 1 base, with 13 bases between.

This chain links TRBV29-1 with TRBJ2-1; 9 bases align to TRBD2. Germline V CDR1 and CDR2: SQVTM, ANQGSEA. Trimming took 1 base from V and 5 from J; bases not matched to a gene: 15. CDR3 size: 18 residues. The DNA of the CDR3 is TGCAGCGTTGAAGCCGGGGGTTGGGGGACTAGCCCCAACAATGAGCAGTTCTTC. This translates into CSVEAGGWGTSPNNEQFF.

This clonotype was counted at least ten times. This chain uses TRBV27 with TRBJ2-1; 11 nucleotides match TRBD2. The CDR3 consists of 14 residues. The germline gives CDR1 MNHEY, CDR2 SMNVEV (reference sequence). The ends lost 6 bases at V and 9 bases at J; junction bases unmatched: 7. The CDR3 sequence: CASSGGLAAGEQFF. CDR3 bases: TGTGCCAGCAGCGGGGGACTAGCGGCTGGTGAGCAGTTCTTC.

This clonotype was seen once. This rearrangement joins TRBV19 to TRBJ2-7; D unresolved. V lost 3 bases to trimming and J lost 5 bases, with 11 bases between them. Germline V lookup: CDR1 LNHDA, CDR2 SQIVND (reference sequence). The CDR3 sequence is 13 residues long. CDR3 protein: CASSMTQFDEQYF. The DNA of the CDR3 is TGTGCCAGTAGTATGACCCAATTCGACGAGCAGTACTTC.

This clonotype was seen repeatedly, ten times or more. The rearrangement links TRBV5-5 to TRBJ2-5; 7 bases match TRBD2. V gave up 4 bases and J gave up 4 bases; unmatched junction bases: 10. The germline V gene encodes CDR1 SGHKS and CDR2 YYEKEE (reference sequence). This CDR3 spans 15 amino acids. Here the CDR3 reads CASSPREYLGETQYF. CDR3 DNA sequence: TGTGCCAGCAGCCCGCGGGAGTACCTCGGAGAGACCCAGTACTTC. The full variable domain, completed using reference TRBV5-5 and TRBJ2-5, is DAGVTQSPTHLIKTRGQQVTLRCSPISGHKSVSWYQQVLGQGPQFIFQYYEKEERGRGNFPDRFSARQFPNYSSELNVNALLLGDSALYLCASSPREYLGETQYFGPGTRLLVL.

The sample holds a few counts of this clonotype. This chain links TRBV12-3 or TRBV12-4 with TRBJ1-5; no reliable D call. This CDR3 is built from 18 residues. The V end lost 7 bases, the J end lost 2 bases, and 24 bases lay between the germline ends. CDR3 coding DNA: TGTGCCAGCACGTTCTTGTTCGGCCCTCCCGGTGGCAATCAGCCCCAGCATTTT. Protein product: CASTFLFGPPGGNQPQHF.

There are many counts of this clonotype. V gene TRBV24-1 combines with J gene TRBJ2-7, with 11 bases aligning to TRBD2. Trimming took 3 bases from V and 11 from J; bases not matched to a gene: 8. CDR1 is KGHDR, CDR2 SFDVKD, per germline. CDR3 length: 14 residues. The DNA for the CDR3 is TGTGCCACCAGTGATCCACTAGCGGGAGAAAGAAAGTACTTC. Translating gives CATSDPLAGERKYF.

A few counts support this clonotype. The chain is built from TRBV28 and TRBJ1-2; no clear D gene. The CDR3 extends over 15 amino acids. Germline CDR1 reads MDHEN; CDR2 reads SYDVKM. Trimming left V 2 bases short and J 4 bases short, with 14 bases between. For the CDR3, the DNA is TGTGCCAGCAGTTTACATAGTGGGAAGACCTATGGCTACACCTTC. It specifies CASSLHSGKTYGYTF.

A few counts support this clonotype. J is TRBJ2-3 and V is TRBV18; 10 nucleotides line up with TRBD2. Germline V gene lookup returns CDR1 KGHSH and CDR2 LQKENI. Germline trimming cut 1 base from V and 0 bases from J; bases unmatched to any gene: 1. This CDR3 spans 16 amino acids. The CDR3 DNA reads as TGTGCCAGCTCACCACAACTAGCGGGAAGCACAGATACGCAGTATTTT. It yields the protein CASSPQLAGSTDTQYF.

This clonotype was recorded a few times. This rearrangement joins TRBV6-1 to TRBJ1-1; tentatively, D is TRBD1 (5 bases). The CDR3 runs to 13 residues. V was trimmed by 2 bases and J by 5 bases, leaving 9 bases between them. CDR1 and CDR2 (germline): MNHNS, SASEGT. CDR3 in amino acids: CASSEMGGTEAFF. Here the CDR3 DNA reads TGTGCCAGCAGTGAAATGGGGGGGACTGAAGCTTTCTTT.

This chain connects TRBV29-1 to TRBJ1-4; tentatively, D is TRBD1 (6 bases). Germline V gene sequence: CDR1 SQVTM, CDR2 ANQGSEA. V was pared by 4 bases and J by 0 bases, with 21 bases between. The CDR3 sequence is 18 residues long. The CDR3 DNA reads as TGCAGCGTTGTCTTGGGGGCGCGCGTACTTGCAACTAATGAAAAACTGTTTTTT. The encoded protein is CSVVLGARVLATNEKLFF. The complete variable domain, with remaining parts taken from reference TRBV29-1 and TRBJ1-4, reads SAVISQKPSRDICQRGTSLTIQCQVDSQVTMMFWYRQQPGQSLTLIATANQGSEATYESGFVIDKFPISRPNLTFSTLTVSNMSPEDSSIYLCSVVLGARVLATNEKLFFGSGTQLSVL.

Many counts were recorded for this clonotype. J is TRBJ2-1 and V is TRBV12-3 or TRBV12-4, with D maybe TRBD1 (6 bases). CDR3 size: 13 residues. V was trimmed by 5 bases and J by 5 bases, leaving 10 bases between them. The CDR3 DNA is TGTGCCAGCAGTCCGGACAGAAACAATGAGCAGTTCTTC. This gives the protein CASSPDRNNEQFF.

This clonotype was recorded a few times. CDR3 loop: CSASVPGRDEQYF. CDR3 DNA: TGCAGTGCTAGCGTCCCGGGACGGGACGAGCAGTACTTC. The chain employs TRBV20-1 and TRBJ2-7; the D gene could be TRBD1 or TRBD2 (5 bases each). CDR1 is DFQATT and CDR2 is SNEGSKA in the germline V gene (reference sequence). The CDR3 contains 13 residues. Trimming took 3 bases from V and 5 from J, leaving 14 bases between them.